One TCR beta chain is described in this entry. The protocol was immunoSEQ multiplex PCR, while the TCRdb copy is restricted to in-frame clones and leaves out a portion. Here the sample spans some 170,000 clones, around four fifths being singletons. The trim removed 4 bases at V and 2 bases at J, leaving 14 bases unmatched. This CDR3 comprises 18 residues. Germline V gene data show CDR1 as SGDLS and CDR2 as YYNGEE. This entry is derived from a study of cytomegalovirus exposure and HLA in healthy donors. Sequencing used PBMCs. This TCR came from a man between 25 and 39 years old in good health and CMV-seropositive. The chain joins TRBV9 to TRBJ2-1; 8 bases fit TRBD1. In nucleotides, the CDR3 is TGTGCCAGCAGCCCGAGACCCGCCGACAGGGGTCCCTACAATGAGCAGTTCTTC. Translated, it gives CASSPRPADRGPYNEQFF.